Shown below are 9 T cell receptor beta chains from a single sample sequenced in a study of molecular identifiers for immune sequencing clone quantification. TCRdb independently ran MiXCR on the PCR reads; one entry per CDR3 protein. The table includes about 510,000 distinct CDR3 sequences, over 20% detected once. What was sequenced was naive CD8+ T cells from blood, with Jurkat cell RNA spiked in. Subset indicated: FACS-sorted CD8+CD4-CCR7+CD45RA+ naive T cells. These receptors were collected from a human donor in good health. Some libraries in this study had Jurkat cell RNA spiked in.

This clonotype was seen repeatedly, ten times or more. V usage is TRBV29-1 and J usage is TRBJ2-3; D ambiguous. V gave up 1 base and J gave up 2 bases, with 7 bases separating them. In germline, CDR1 is SQVTM, CDR2 ANQGSEA. The length of the CDR3 is 13 residues. The CDR3 spells CSVEGQITDTQYF. The CDR3 region has the DNA TGCAGCGTTGAAGGGCAGATCACAGATACGCAGTATTTT.

Details on this clonotype: A much larger clone differs by one base, so this may be a read error. In this CDR3 the conserved last residue, phenylalanine or tryptophan, is missing, so a read error is likely. The chain recombines TRBV6-6 with TRBJ1-1; D is perhaps TRBD1 (5 bases). V was clipped by 6 bases and J by 3 bases, with 20 bases between them. CDR3 size: 16 residues. Germline CDR1 MNHNY, CDR2 SVGAGI (reference sequence). Here the CDR3 reads CASSSPGGSKDTEAFS. CDR3 nucleotides: TGTGCCAGCAGCAGCCCCGGGGGGTCGAAGGACACTGAAGCTTTCTCT.

This clonotype has only a few counts. CDR3 loop: CASRVETSGEQFF. The CDR3 region has the DNA TGTGCCAGTAGGGTCGAGACGAGCGGTGAGCAGTTCTTC. V and J are TRBV19 and TRBJ2-1, with TRBD2 as a possible D gene (5 bases). CDR3 size: 13 residues. Germline values: CDR1 LNHDA, CDR2 SQIVND (reference sequence). V was clipped by 6 bases and J by 9 bases, with 15 bases between them.

Only a few counts were recorded for this clonotype. This chain links TRBV29-1 with TRBJ2-7, with 7 bases aligning to TRBD2. Per the germline V gene, CDR1 is SQVTM and CDR2 is ANQGSEA. CDR3 length: 15 amino acids. The trim removed 4 bases at V and 3 bases at J, leaving 12 bases unmatched. CDR3 in amino acids: CSVVPGPSGYYEQYF. In DNA, the CDR3 is TGCAGCGTTGTCCCGGGGCCTAGCGGATACTACGAGCAGTACTTC.

This clonotype was seen a handful of times. This chain joins TRBV6-2 or TRBV6-3 and TRBJ1-1, with D uncertain. Trimming removed 1 base from V and 0 bases from J, with 12 bases in between. CDR3 size: 16 residues. CDR1 is MNHEY and CDR2 is SVGEGT in the germline V gene. The CDR3 region has the DNA TGTGCCAGCAGTTACTTATGGGAAAACATGAACACTGAAGCTTTCTTT. Translation gives CASSYLWENMNTEAFF.

Comments on this clonotype: A much larger clone differs by one base, so this may be a read error. V is TRBV6-2 or TRBV6-3 and J is TRBJ1-1; possible D gene TRBD1, 6 bases. The CDR3 loop spans 15 amino acids. The germline V gene encodes CDR1 MNHEY and CDR2 SVGEGT. This chain's CDR3 is CASSYADRLNTGAFF. CDR3 nucleotide sequence: TGTGCCAGCAGTTACGCTGACAGGCTGAACACTGGAGCTTTCTTT.

Regarding this clonotype: Possible read error: a much larger clone is one base away. The chain recombines TRBV7-9 with TRBJ1-4; TRBD1 matches at 7 bases. From germline, CDR1 is SEHNR and CDR2 FQNEAQ (reference sequence). This CDR3 region has 15 residues. The CDR3, as DNA: TGTGCCAGCAGCATAGCTGAGGGGGCGCGCGAAAAACTGTTTTTT. Protein sequence: CASSIAEGAREKLFF.

This clonotype appeared many times. This chain uses TRBV5-5 with TRBJ1-1; no clear D gene. Germline V gene sequence: CDR1 SGHKS, CDR2 YYEKEE (reference sequence). The CDR3 extends over 18 amino acids. V lost 0 bases, J lost 6 bases, and 24 bases lay in between. CDR3 region: CASSLERVTPESQPEAFF. The CDR3 DNA follows: TGTGCCAGCAGCTTGGAAAGGGTCACCCCGGAGTCTCAACCTGAAGCTTTCTTT. Combining the CDR3 with reference TRBV5-5 and TRBJ1-1 gives the whole variable domain DAGVTQSPTHLIKTRGQQVTLRCSPISGHKSVSWYQQVLGQGPQFIFQYYEKEERGRGNFPDRFSARQFPNYSSELNVNALLLGDSALYLCASSLERVTPESQPEAFFGQGTRLTVV.

J is TRBJ1-1 and V is TRBV19; no definite D call. V lost 5 bases and J lost 4, with 11 bases in between. The CDR3 length is 13 residues. Germline CDR1 and CDR2: LNHDA and SQIVND (reference sequence). CDR3: CASSETVSTEAFF. The CDR3 nucleotides are TGTGCCAGTAGTGAGACCGTGAGCACTGAAGCTTTCTTT.